The source of this TCR beta chain is a study of cytomegalovirus exposure and HLA in healthy donors. Broader study findings: It was reported that the classifier diagnosed cytomegalovirus status with high specificity and sensitivity in both the original and validation cohorts. A few chains tied to CMV proved CMV antigen-specific in vitro.

Of note for this clone: Its antigen is unidentified.

V lost 4 bases, J lost 1 base, and 10 bases lay in between. The CDR3 totals 14 residues. Germline assignment: CDR1 MGHDK and CDR2 SYGVNS. Clones were sequenced by immunoSEQ multiplex PCR, and TCRdb holds only the in-frame ones, with some missing. This table has over 100,000 clones, 89% appearing once. Source material: PBMCs. The clonotype was recovered from a woman aged 18-35 years in good health and CMV-seronegative. This chain uses TRBV25-1 with TRBJ1-1, with D hard to call. Written as DNA, the CDR3 is TGTGCCAGCAGTGGCTCCCGGGGGAACACTGAAGCTTTCTTT. Its translation: CASSGSRGNTEAFF.